Shown below are 28 T cell receptor beta chains from a single sample sequenced in a study of shared clonotypes between healthy human individuals. TCRdb's copy holds only in-frame clones and misses some; the assay was immunoSEQ multiplex PCR. The sample gives 2 million to 2.5 million clones, around 92% of which show up once; roughly 0.34% is in the top ten. The specimen sequenced was naive CD4+ T cells from PBMCs. Subset given: CD45RA+ positively selected. The receptors derive from a man younger than 35 in good health. Some clones in this sample may be carry-over from other donors' samples.

The chain carries TRBV29-1 and TRBJ2-4, with a weak D call TRBD2 (5 bases). Trimming cost V 5 bases and J 9 bases, with 8 bases left between them. The CDR3 sequence is 10 residues long. Germline values: CDR1 SQVTM, CDR2 ANQGSEA. CDR3 coding DNA: TGCAGCGTTCTACTAGGCATTCAGTACTTC. Protein sequence: CSVLLGIQYF.

V usage is TRBV19 and J usage is TRBJ2-5; unclear D gene. The CDR3 totals 15 residues. Looked up from germline, CDR1 is LNHDA and CDR2 is SQIVND (reference sequence). V was trimmed by 7 bases and J by 4 bases, leaving 19 bases between them. The CDR3 reads CASMGSVRVGETQYF. The DNA for the CDR3 is TGTGCCAGTATGGGGTCCGTTAGGGTAGGAGAGACCCAGTACTTC.

The CDR3 reads CASSARRRYF. The DNA for the CDR3 is TGTGCCAGCAGCGCCAGAAGGCGGTACTTC. This rearrangement joins TRBV9 to TRBJ2-5; D ambiguous. The V end was cut by 3 bases, the J end by 13 bases, with 10 bases between. There are 10 residues in the CDR3. Germline values: CDR1 SGDLS, CDR2 YYNGEE.

This rearrangement joins TRBV2 to TRBJ1-1; D gene unclear. Between the trimmed V and J ends, which lost 4 bases and 7 bases, there was a span of 16 bases. Looked up from germline, CDR1 is SNHLY and CDR2 is FYNNEI. The CDR3 length is 14 residues. This chain's CDR3 is CASSVGREFSEAFF. The CDR3 DNA sequence: TGTGCCAGCAGTGTGGGTAGGGAGTTTAGTGAAGCTTTCTTT.

The chain employs TRBV18 and TRBJ2-1, with TRBD1 identical over 8 bases. In germline, CDR1 is KGHSH, CDR2 LQKENI. V gave up 4 bases and J gave up 0 bases; unmatched junction bases: 5. There are 16 residues in the CDR3. The CDR3 spells CASSLRTGSSYNEQFF. The CDR3 DNA reads TGTGCCAGCTCACTTCGGACAGGGAGCTCCTACAATGAGCAGTTCTTC.

V gene TRBV10-3 combines with J gene TRBJ1-5, with D perhaps TRBD1 (5 bases). This CDR3 region has 16 residues. Germline V gene lookup returns CDR1 ENHRY and CDR2 SYGVKD. The V end lost 2 bases, the J end lost 1 base, and 12 bases lay between the germline ends. The CDR3 bases are TGTGCCATCAGTGAGGGTAGGCAGGGCAGCAATCAGCCCCAGCATTTT. Translated, it gives CAISEGRQGSNQPQHF.

This clone appeared a single time. The chain couples TRBV6-1 to TRBJ1-5; no clear D gene. There are 15 residues in the CDR3. V lost 4 bases and J lost 7, with 17 bases in between. Germline loops: CDR1 MNHNS, CDR2 SASEGT. The CDR3 DNA reads as TGTGCCAGCAGTGGTGCGGCGCGGGGTATGCAGCCCCAGCATTTT. It codes for CASSGAARGMQPQHF.

The V gene is TRBV28, the J gene TRBJ1-5; D uncertain. The CDR3 contains 13 residues. The germline V gene encodes CDR1 MDHEN and CDR2 SYDVKM. The ends were cut back, 7 bases at V and 5 bases at J, with 12 bases in the middle. The chain's CDR3 is CASNARRYQPQHF. The CDR3 coding sequence is TGTGCCAGCAATGCCAGGCGCTATCAGCCCCAGCATTTT.

The chain links TRBV5-1 to TRBJ2-2; D gene uncertain. This CDR3 has 16 amino acids. The V gene lost 0 bases and the J gene lost 4 bases, with 13 bases spanning the gap. In germline, CDR1 is SGHRS, CDR2 YFSETQ. The CDR3 loop reads CASSLAVSSSTGELFF. The CDR3 DNA follows: TGCGCCAGCAGCTTGGCAGTATCCTCCTCCACCGGGGAGCTGTTTTTT.

Concerning this clone: Other DNA sequences of this sample code for an identical CDR3. J is TRBJ2-6 and V is TRBV6-5, with D tentatively TRBD1 (5 bases). Germline assignment: CDR1 MNHEY and CDR2 SVGAGI. The V and J ends lost 6 bases and 0 bases respectively, with 9 bases between them. This CDR3 comprises 15 residues. CDR3 loop: CASSRTGSGANVLTF. CDR3 nucleotide sequence: TGTGCCAGCAGCCGCACAGGCTCTGGGGCCAACGTCCTGACTTTC.

V is TRBV28 and J is TRBJ2-7, with D tentatively TRBD2 (6 bases). CDR1 MDHEN and CDR2 SYDVKM come from the germline V gene. CDR3 size: 13 residues. The V end lost 8 bases, the J end lost 4 bases, and 15 bases lay between the germline ends. DNA for the CDR3: TGTGCCAGCGGGGACGGGGCGGGATACGAGCAGTACTTC. This encodes CASGDGAGYEQYF.

The genes are TRBV28 and TRBJ2-3; D may be TRBD1 (8 bases). With 5 bases removed from V and 3 bases from J, the gap between germline ends came to 15 bases. The CDR3 is made up of 15 amino acids. CDR1 MDHEN and CDR2 SYDVKM come from the germline V gene. CDR3 coding DNA: TGTGCCAGCAGTCCAAACAGGGGGGGGACAGATACGCAGTATTTT. Amino acids: CASSPNRGGTDTQYF. Full variable domain (remainder filled in from reference TRBV28 and TRBJ2-3): DVKVTQSSRYLVKRTGEKVFLECVQDMDHENMFWYRQDPGLGLRLIYFSYDVKMKEKGDIPEGYSVSREKKERFSLILESASTNQTSMYLCASSPNRGGTDTQYFGPGTRLTVL.

The V and J genes are TRBV7-9 and TRBJ1-5; 7 bases map to TRBD1. CDR1 is SEHNR and CDR2 is FQNEAQ in the germline V gene (reference sequence). V shed 4 bases, J shed 7 bases, and the junction held 7 bases outside the gene matches. The CDR3 contains 14 residues. The CDR3 spells CASSSEQGNQPQHF. The CDR3 nucleotides read TGTGCCAGCAGCTCAGAACAGGGGAACCAGCCCCAGCATTTT.

The chain uses TRBV20-1 and TRBJ2-1; D gene ambiguous. CDR1 is DFQATT and CDR2 is SNEGSKA in the germline V gene (reference sequence). The CDR3 extends over 11 amino acids. Trimming removed 4 bases from V and 9 bases from J, with 10 bases in between. The CDR3 is CSAKWPGEQFF. As DNA, the CDR3 is TGCAGTGCTAAGTGGCCTGGTGAGCAGTTCTTC.

The chain uses TRBV5-5 and TRBJ2-5, with D perhaps given as TRBD1 or TRBD2 (5 bases each). The V end lost 3 bases, the J end lost 5 bases, and 5 bases lay between the germline ends. The germline gives CDR1 SGHKS, CDR2 YYEKEE (reference sequence). The CDR3 is made up of 11 amino acids. The DNA for the CDR3 is TGTGCCAGCAGCTGGGGGGAGACCCAGTACTTC. Translating gives CASSWGETQYF.

This clone was seen a single time. V and J are TRBV4-2 and TRBJ2-4; 13 bases are a match to TRBD2. CDR3 length: 18 amino acids. V shed 1 base and J 1 base; nucleotides not matched to a gene: 4. Germline loops: CDR1 LGHNA, CDR2 YNFKEQ. The CDR3 nucleotides read TGTGCCAGCAGCCAAGGTGCACTAGCGGGAGGGGCCAAAAACATTCAGTACTTC. Translation gives CASSQGALAGGAKNIQYF.

The chain is built from TRBV2 and TRBJ1-2; D gene unclear. V was trimmed by 3 bases and J by 2 bases, leaving 10 bases between them. Per germline, CDR1 SNHLY and CDR2 FYNNEI. This CDR3 contains 14 residues. The CDR3 spells CASSDRTGNYGYTF. The CDR3 bases are TGTGCCAGCAGTGACCGAACGGGCAACTATGGCTACACCTTC.

The gene calls are TRBV9 and TRBJ1-5; D is possibly TRBD1 (5 bases). The CDR3 has 16 amino acids. V lost 3 bases to trimming and J lost 1 base, with 14 bases between them. The germline gives CDR1 SGDLS, CDR2 YYNGEE. CDR3 coding DNA: TGTGCCAGCAGCGCGGGGGGAGGGTGGAGCAATCAGCCCCAGCATTTT. It specifies CASSAGGGWSNQPQHF.

The chain employs TRBV2 and TRBJ2-1; 9 positions agree with TRBD2. Germline V CDR1 and CDR2: SNHLY, FYNNEI. CDR3 length: 13 amino acids. V gave up 4 bases and J gave up 9 bases; unmatched junction bases: 4. The chain's CDR3 is CASSGLAGTEQFF. CDR3 nucleotide sequence: TGTGCCAGCAGTGGGCTAGCGGGAACTGAGCAGTTCTTC.

The V and J genes are TRBV11-2 and TRBJ2-7; D is perhaps TRBD1 (6 bases). V was shortened by 4 bases and J by 2 bases, with 12 bases between the two germline ends. This CDR3 spans 14 amino acids. Looked up from germline, CDR1 is SGHAT and CDR2 is FQNNGV. In DNA, the CDR3 is TGTGCCAGCAGCTCAAACAGGGTTACCTACGAGCAGTACTTC. Translating it yields CASSSNRVTYEQYF. Looking up the rest from reference TRBV11-2 and TRBJ2-7 gives the full variable domain: EAGVAQSPRYKIIEKRQSVAFWCNPISGHATLYWYQQILGQGPKLLIQFQNNGVVDDSQLPKDRFSAERLKGVDSTLKIQPAKLEDSAVYLCASSSNRVTYEQYFGPGTRLTVT.

Notes on this clone: Other DNA sequences from this sample encode an identical CDR3 as well. The chain has TRBV18 and TRBJ2-4, with 10 bases that match TRBD1. The CDR3 sequence is 16 residues long. CDR1 is KGHSH and CDR2 is LQKENI in the germline V gene. V was pared by 3 bases and J by 1 base, with 3 bases of the junction left unmatched. DNA of the CDR3: TGTGCCAGCTCACCTCCGGGACAGGGGGCCAAAAACATTCAGTACTTC. It translates to CASSPPGQGAKNIQYF.

A few counts support this clone. This chain connects TRBV5-1 to TRBJ2-3; 9 bases align to TRBD2. The CDR3 covers 14 residues. Germline CDR1 reads SGHRS; CDR2 reads YFSETQ. J lost 4 bases, V lost 2 bases, and 2 bases had no gene match. This CDR3 is CASSFGTSSDTQYF. The CDR3 nucleotides read TGCGCCAGCAGCTTCGGGACTAGCTCAGATACGCAGTATTTT.

V usage is TRBV7-2 and J usage is TRBJ1-2, with D maybe TRBD1 (5 bases). The germline V and J ends were trimmed by 5 bases and 5 bases, with 12 bases remaining between them. The CDR3 is made up of 13 amino acids. Looked up from germline, CDR1 is SGHTA and CDR2 is FQGNSA. The CDR3 DNA sequence: TGTGCCAGCAGCGGCAGGGTTGGGTATGGCTACACCTTC. It translates to CASSGRVGYGYTF.

The chain combines TRBV7-9 with TRBJ1-2, with 9 nucleotides matching TRBD1. The J segment lost 4 bases and the V segment lost 4 bases, leaving 10 bases of the junction unmatched. The V gene's germline CDR1 is SEHNR and CDR2 FQNEAQ (reference sequence). The CDR3 sequence is 16 residues long. The CDR3 DNA follows: TGTGCCAGCAGCTACAATCCCGGGACAGGGATCTATGGCTACACCTTC. Its protein is CASSYNPGTGIYGYTF.

V usage is TRBV7-2 and J usage is TRBJ1-1; D is possibly TRBD1 (5 bases). The CDR3 spans 13 residues. Germline V lookup: CDR1 SGHTA, CDR2 FQGNSA. Between the trimmed V and J ends, which lost 2 bases and 5 bases, there was a span of 9 bases. DNA for the CDR3: TGTGCCAGCAGCTTATACAGGCGGACTGAAGCTTTCTTT. Protein: CASSLYRRTEAFF.

This clone occurred once. This chain uses TRBV11-2 with TRBJ1-1; a possible D gene is TRBD1 (5 bases). Germline CDR1 and CDR2: SGHAT and FQNNGV. The CDR3 runs to 16 residues. Trimming took off 10 bases at V and 5 bases at J, with 26 bases between the two ends. CDR3 loop: CATNPLRGPRGTEAFF. The CDR3 nucleotides are TGTGCCACCAACCCTCTAAGGGGCCCCCGAGGAACTGAAGCTTTCTTT.

With regard to this clone: Other DNA sequences of this sample code for an identical CDR3. The chain has TRBV5-4 and TRBJ2-7; 9 bases fit TRBD2. The CDR3 is 15 amino acids. With 0 bases clipped from V and 2 bases from J, the junction kept 3 bases outside the gene matches. Looked up from germline, CDR1 is SGHNT and CDR2 is YYREEE (reference sequence). CDR3 DNA: TGTGCCAGCAGCTTGGGGCTAGCGGGGACCTACGAGCAGTACTTC. Translating it yields CASSLGLAGTYEQYF.

This sequence joins TRBV30 and TRBJ1-2; 9 bases fit TRBD1. The CDR3 contains 14 residues. Trimming took 2 bases from V and 6 from J; bases not matched to a gene: 7. Per the germline V gene, CDR1 is GTSNPN and CDR2 is SVGIG (reference sequence). The CDR3 reads CAWSPPGTGNGYTF. As DNA, the CDR3 is TGTGCCTGGAGTCCCCCCGGGACAGGGAATGGCTACACCTTC.